This T cell receptor (beta chain) is from a study of blood T cell repertoires in COVID-19. Overall study: The study drew acute and convalescent COVID-19 samples from the United States, Italy and Spain. The cDNA or gDNA used as material had been derived from T cells, B-cell-depleted T cells, or PBMCs.

Per the original data handling: Scientists estimated how many nucleated cells there were by amplifying reference gene primers. TCRdb's copy holds only in-frame clones and misses some; the assay was immunoSEQ multiplex PCR. V and J calls and clone size are copied from that table; D and trimming were computed from the DNA. In the table there are hundreds of thousands of clones, roughly 85% of which are singletons. V dropped 2 bases and J dropped 8; count of bases not matched to a gene: 10. The CDR3 loop spans 16 amino acids. The V gene's germline CDR1 is SGHTA and CDR2 FQGNSA. The gene calls are TRBV7-2 and TRBJ2-2; 8 bases match TRBD2. Sequences were obtained from peripheral blood. This TCR was recovered from a human donor in a cohort sampled during active COVID-19. This CDR3 is CASSLMGSGTSGELFF. CDR3 DNA sequence: TGTGCCAGCAGCTTAATGGGTTCTGGGACTAGTGGGGAGCTGTTTTTT.